This T cell receptor beta chain appears in the sequencing data of a study of cytotoxic CD8 clonotypes in ibrutinib-treated CLL. Germline V gives CDR1 MDHEN, CDR2 SYDVKM. The junction had 9 bases not matched to a gene; V was cut back by 5 bases and J by 0 bases. This CDR3 is 17 amino acids long. Method: immunoSEQ multiplex PCR; TCRdb's copy keeps in-frame clones and lacks some. The sample includes more than 70,000 clones, 75% to 85% seen only once; the top ten take around 4.8%. This clonotype was sampled from a human donor with chronic lymphocytic leukemia. The chain employs TRBV28 and TRBJ2-3, with 9 bases lining up with TRBD2. The sequencing used PBMCs, collected after 12 months of ibrutinib treatment. CDR3 in DNA: TGTGCCAGCAGTGCCCCTAGCGGGATTGGGAGCACAGATACGCAGTATTTT. Its translation: CASSAPSGIGSTDTQYF.